This T cell receptor (beta chain) is from a study of T cell responses to AZD1222 COVID-19 vaccine (dated by TCRdb to the early 2020s). Some background on the complete study: AZD1222 recipients given second doses at about 4 weeks or at about 12 weeks were pooled, since spike-specific TCR depth and breadth were not found to differ between the two schedules. A total of under 250 trial participants underwent TCR sequencing, of whom 207 had received two doses of AZD1222 and some 25 had received two doses of the MenACWY control vaccine. Trial participants were enrolled into age subgroups of 18-55, 56-69 and 70-plus years, which contained approximately 150, 28 and 58 TCR-sequenced participants, respectively.

The CDR3 regions of human TCRbeta chains were subjected to immunosequencing. The study's processing was this. Repertoire TCRs were matched against a reference library of SARS-CoV-2-specific TCRs generated with the MIRA antigen-specificity platform. Breadth was defined as the fraction of unique TCRs that were SARS-CoV-2-associated. Depth was defined as the fraction of total T cells that were SARS-CoV-2-associated. Each spike-specific TCR was assigned to its reactive spike region and to a CD4 or CD8 class using the MIRA data. Log10-transformed breadth and depth values were compared by one-way ANOVA with Sidak's multiple comparisons tests. Entries here come from immuneACCESS through TCRdb and include only in-frame sequences with V and J called. Some clones fail to appear in such tables; in the studies checked, an unresolved V gene covers under half of the shortfall, and the cause of the remainder is unknown. V and J calls and clone size are as listed in that table; D and trimming were resolved from the DNA. The sample table records 90,000 to 130,000 clones; roughly 85% of these occur just once. The ten largest make up 3.2% of the sample.

Overall results and qualifications from the work: Participants were mostly white British and included more females than males, and it was suggested by the authors that clonal diversity may have been underestimated. The whole spike protein was spanned by vaccine-associated CD4 TCRs, and dominant responses were seen in regions 160-218 and 743-854. Because no day 14 peak-response samples were available, repertoires were characterized only after the peak T cell response. The 56-69-year group was small, and its depth increase did not reach significance, likely because of low power. After two AZD1222 doses, both the breadth and the depth of spike-specific TCRs were significantly higher than at day 0 and than in MenACWY recipients. Reportedly, almost half of the unique spike-specific TCRs recognized epitopes lying outside the regions that are mutated in the B.1.351 and B.1.1.7 variants. Only five to seven AZD1222 recipients were SARS-CoV-2 seropositive at baseline, limiting conclusions about previously exposed vaccinees.

From the germline V gene, CDR1 is MNHEY and CDR2 is SVGEGT. Inclusive of the bounding cysteine and phenylalanine, the CDR3 is 15 residues long. Here the CDR3 DNA is all that survives: 45 bases in frame from base 1. V is cut by 5 bases and J by 1 base, and the space between the germline ends is 12 bases. The sample's time point label, in plain terms: baseline before first vaccination. Samples from vaccinated people were obtained from the UK trials COV001 and COV002, which included a single-blind randomized controlled phase 2/3 trial of AZD1222 (ChAdOx1 nCoV-19) in healthy adults. Trial participant PBMC samples were collected at day 0 and day 28 after the second dose for TCRbeta chain sequencing. As concerns this clone: Its antigen remains unidentified. Base-call qualities are not available, and no considerably larger clone is one nucleotide away.

Rearrangement joined TRBV6-2 or TRBV6-3 to TRBJ1-5, and possibly TRBD1, on 6 matching bases. The material sequenced was peripheral blood, taken on day 0 of AZD1222 vaccination. The receptor comes from an adult in good health. The DNA reads TGTGCCAGCAGTCGTCCGGGACACAGCAATCAGCCCCAGCATTTT. Its product reads: CASSRPGHSNQPQHF.